The 23 T cell receptor beta chains below come from one sample, sequenced in a study of shared clonotypes between healthy human individuals. Only in-frame clones appear in the TCRdb table, and some are missing; sequencing was by immunoSEQ multiplex PCR. The data contain approximately 2,200,000 clones, about 92% of them singletons. Naive CD8 cells were CD45RO-negative, positively selected for CCR7, excluding terminally differentiated effector memory CD45RA+ cells. The sample comprised naive CD8+ T cells from PBMCs. All receptors derive from a man between 18 and 29 years old in good health. Some clones in this sample may be carry-over from other donors' samples.

The rearrangement links TRBV19 to TRBJ1-1, with unresolved D. Germline lookup yields CDR1 LNHDA and CDR2 SQIVND (reference sequence). The length of the CDR3 is 14 residues. Trimming took off 8 bases at V and 4 bases at J, with 17 bases between the two ends. The CDR3, as DNA: TGTGCCAGTCCTAACCAATCGGGTTTCACTGAAGCTTTCTTT. Its translation is CASPNQSGFTEAFF. The variable domain in full, with the rest retrieved from reference TRBV19 and TRBJ1-1, is DGGITQSPKYLFRKEGQNVTLSCEQNLNHDAMYWYRQDPGQGLRLIYYSQIVNDFQKGDIAEGYSVSREKKESFPLTVTSAQKNPTAFYLCASPNQSGFTEAFFGQGTRLTVV.

The CDR3 loop is CASSEIRQRDTQYF. The CDR3, as DNA: TGCGCCAGCAGTGAGATCCGCCAGCGAGATACGCAGTATTTT. J is TRBJ2-3 and V is TRBV10-1; D is uncertain. Germline V gene sequence: CDR1 WNHNN, CDR2 SYGVQD (reference sequence). This CDR3 has 14 amino acids. Trimming removed 2 bases from V and 5 bases from J, with 11 bases in between.

V gene TRBV7-9 combines with J gene TRBJ2-7; no clear D gene. With 0 bases removed from V and 6 bases from J, the gap between germline ends came to 12 bases. Germline V CDR1 and CDR2: SEHNR, FQNEAQ (reference sequence). The CDR3 runs to 14 residues. CDR3 coding DNA: TGTGCCAGCAGCTTAGCGCTGCTAGTCAGCGAGCAGTACTTC. This translates into CASSLALLVSEQYF.

V and J are TRBV7-6 and TRBJ2-1, with 12 bases identical to TRBD2. This CDR3 contains 16 residues. The J segment lost 2 bases and the V segment lost 4 bases, leaving 3 bases of the junction unmatched. Per the germline V gene, CDR1 is SGHVS and CDR2 is FNYEAQ. CDR3 DNA sequence: TGTGCCAGCAGCTCCGGACTAGCGGGAACCTACAATGAGCAGTTCTTC. This sequence encodes CASSSGLAGTYNEQFF.

This chain links TRBV6-6 with TRBJ2-1; TRBD2 is a possible D gene (5 bases). The CDR3 is 12 residues long. V was pared by 8 bases and J by 6 bases, with 11 bases between. Per the germline V gene, CDR1 is MNHNY and CDR2 is SVGAGI (reference sequence). CDR3 coding DNA: TGTGCCAGCTTGCTAGCAAGCAATGAGCAGTTCTTC. Protein product: CASLLASNEQFF.

To note about this clone: Other nucleotide sequences in the sample specify the same CDR3. J is TRBJ2-6 and V is TRBV9; D is unclear. Trimming stripped 7 bases from V and 4 bases from J, with 6 bases between. This CDR3 region has 12 residues. The germline CDR1 and CDR2 sequences are SGDLS and YYNGEE. This chain's CDR3 is CASSYGANVLTF. The CDR3 nucleotides read TGTGCCAGCTCTTACGGGGCCAACGTCCTGACTTTC.

The chain recombines TRBV4-3 with TRBJ2-1, with 11 bases fitting TRBD2. The CDR3 is 15 residues long. V lost 3 bases and J lost 8; bases outside the gene matches: 6. The V gene's germline CDR1 is LGHNA and CDR2 YSLEER. In DNA form, the CDR3 reads TGCGCCAGCAGCCAGCCGGGACTAGCGGTATATGAGCAGTTCTTC. This sequence encodes CASSQPGLAVYEQFF.

The rearrangement uses TRBV27 and TRBJ2-5; no reliable D call. CDR3 length equals 18 residues. Trimming removed 6 bases at V and 5 bases at J, with 28 bases between. CDR1 MNHEY and CDR2 SMNVEV come from the germline V gene (reference sequence). The DNA for the CDR3 is TGTGCCAGCAGCTTAGGCTTGAGAGCCTTATCGTCTGTGGAGACCCAGTACTTC. Encoded protein: CASSLGLRALSSVETQYF.

This chain connects TRBV7-9 to TRBJ2-6, with TRBD1 identical over 7 bases. J was trimmed by 3 bases and V by 4 bases; bases with no gene match: 6. Germline V lookup: CDR1 SEHNR, CDR2 FQNEAQ (reference sequence). The CDR3 runs to 16 residues. CDR3 nucleotides: TGTGCCAGCAGCTCCCGTACAGGGGATGGGGCCAACGTCCTGACTTTC. The encoded protein is CASSSRTGDGANVLTF.

In this sample, this clone turned up once. CDR3 nucleotide sequence: TGTGCCAGCAGCTTAGGTACTAGTCACTACGAGCAGTACTTC. Translated: CASSLGTSHYEQYF. The genes are TRBV5-6 and TRBJ2-7; tentatively, D is TRBD2 (5 bases). The CDR3 covers 14 residues. Germline CDR1 SGHDT, CDR2 YYEEEE. Trimming shortened V by 2 bases and J by 3 bases, and 12 bases separated the two germline ends.

The V call is TRBV28, the J call TRBJ1-1; TRBD1 might be the D (5 bases). Germline lookup yields CDR1 MDHEN and CDR2 SYDVKM. V shed 1 base and J shed 0 bases, with 9 bases lying between them. This CDR3 spans 15 amino acids. This chain's CDR3 is CASSLSGALNTEAFF. The CDR3 DNA follows: TGTGCCAGCAGTTTATCCGGGGCTCTGAACACTGAAGCTTTCTTT.

About this clone: A much larger clone lies one base from this, so it may be a read error. This CDR3 is also generated by other DNA sequences in the sample. The rearrangement links TRBV2 to TRBJ2-1; D is uncertain. The CDR3 sequence is 11 residues long. The germline gives CDR1 SNHLY, CDR2 FYNNEI. V lost 5 bases to trimming and J lost 1 base, with 0 bases between them. This CDR3 reads CASSSYNEQFF. The CDR3 nucleotides read TGTGCCAGCAGTTCCTACAATGAGCAGTTCTTC. The full variable domain, in which reference TRBV2 and TRBJ2-1 provide the parts outside the CDR3, is EPEVTQTPSHQVTQMGQEVILRCVPISNHLYFYWYRQILGQKVEFLVSFYNNEISEKSEIFDDQFSVERPDGSNFTLKIRSTKLEDSAMYFCASSSYNEQFFGPGTRLTVL.

This chain uses TRBV18 with TRBJ2-3; 8 bases are a match to TRBD1. The CDR3 totals 20 residues. Trimming cost V 6 bases and J 2 bases; bases outside gene matches: 22. Germline CDR1 reads KGHSH; CDR2 reads LQKENI. The CDR3 DNA reads as TGTGCCAGCTCGCATACACGAGTTGCAGGGGGCGTCGGAGACACAGATACGCAGTATTTT. Amino acids: CASSHTRVAGGVGDTDTQYF.

The V gene is TRBV27, the J gene TRBJ2-1; D unclear. This CDR3 contains 15 residues. Germline CDR1 is MNHEY and CDR2 is SMNVEV (reference sequence). Deletions cut 1 base from V and 0 bases from J, with 7 bases between. CDR3 nucleotide sequence: TGTGCCAGCAGTTTATGGTCGGACTCCTACAATGAGCAGTTCTTC. This codes for CASSLWSDSYNEQFF.

As DNA, the CDR3 is TGCGCCAGCAGCCAATCAGGCACCGGGGAGCTGTTTTTT. Amino acids: CASSQSGTGELFF. V and J are TRBV4-1 and TRBJ2-2; D call uncertain. V was cut by 2 bases and J by 4 bases, with 5 bases left in between. Looked up from germline, CDR1 is MGHRA and CDR2 is YSYEKL. The CDR3 runs to 13 residues.

Concerning this clone: Other DNA sequences in the same sample also yield this CDR3. The CDR3, as DNA: TGTGCCAGTAGTACAGGGGTGAACACTGAAGCTTTCTTT. Translated, it gives CASSTGVNTEAFF. This chain links TRBV19 with TRBJ1-1, with D perhaps TRBD1 (6 bases). The CDR3 runs to 13 residues. The ends were cut back, 4 bases at V and 0 bases at J, with 6 bases in the middle. From germline, CDR1 is LNHDA and CDR2 SQIVND (reference sequence). The entire variable domain, with the rest obtained from reference TRBV19 and TRBJ1-1, is as follows: DGGITQSPKYLFRKEGQNVTLSCEQNLNHDAMYWYRQDPGQGLRLIYYSQIVNDFQKGDIAEGYSVSREKKESFPLTVTSAQKNPTAFYLCASSTGVNTEAFFGQGTRLTVV.

The rearrangement links TRBV7-8 to TRBJ2-5; 10 positions match TRBD1. This CDR3 contains 15 residues. CDR1 and CDR2 (germline): SGHVS, FQNEAQ. V gave up 5 bases and J gave up 5 bases; unmatched junction bases: 8. For the CDR3, the DNA is TGTGCCAGCAGCCCGGCCGGGACAGGGGAGGAGACCCAGTACTTC. Translated, it gives CASSPAGTGEETQYF. Using reference TRBV7-8 and TRBJ2-5 for the parts outside the CDR3, the full variable domain is GAGVSQSPRYKVAKRGQDVALRCDPISGHVSLFWYQQALGQGPEFLTYFQNEAQLDKSGLPSDRFFAERPEGSVSTLKIQRTQQEDSAVYLCASSPAGTGEETQYFGPGTRLLVL.

The genes are TRBV11-2 and TRBJ2-7; 8 nucleotides agree with TRBD2. V shed 5 bases and J 3 bases; nucleotides not matched to a gene: 6. The germline CDR1 and CDR2 sequences are SGHAT and FQNNGV. The CDR3 is made up of 14 amino acids. Here the CDR3 DNA reads TGTGCCAGCAGCCAAGCGGGAGTCGTCTACGAGCAGTACTTC. It is translated as CASSQAGVVYEQYF.

V gene TRBV7-9 combines with J gene TRBJ1-3, with a tentative D call TRBD1 (6 bases). The V end was cut by 0 bases, the J end by 3 bases, with 12 bases between. Germline-derived CDR1 and CDR2 are SEHNR and FQNEAQ (reference sequence). The CDR3 has 16 amino acids. The CDR3 DNA reads as TGTGCCAGCAGCTTAGCGTTTCGGGGGCATGGAAACACCATATATTTT. Encoded protein: CASSLAFRGHGNTIYF.

The chain joins TRBV12-2 to TRBJ2-7; TRBD2, the table's D call, was not compared with the DNA. TRBV12-2 is listed as a pseudogene. The CDR3 runs 17 residues. CDR3 in DNA: TGTGCAAGTCGCTTAGGATTTGCAGGAGGCGAGAGATACGAGCAGTACTTC. Translation gives CASRLGFAGGERYEQYF.

This clone was counted a few times. The V gene is TRBV9, the J gene TRBJ1-4, with TRBD1 matching over 7 bases. Germline CDR1 SGDLS, CDR2 YYNGEE. The CDR3 is 16 amino acids. J lost 4 bases, V lost 3 bases, and 9 bases had no gene match. Written as DNA, the CDR3 is TGTGCCAGCAGCGCCGGGGGGACAGTCCGTAATGAAAAACTGTTTTTT. Its protein product is CASSAGGTVRNEKLFF.

The rearrangement uses TRBV6-1 and TRBJ2-4; D may be TRBD2 (6 bases). The CDR3 loop spans 13 amino acids. Trimming pared 6 bases from V and 9 bases from J, leaving 15 bases between. Germline V lookup: CDR1 MNHNS, CDR2 SASEGT. Here the CDR3 reads CASRGLGEGIQYF. CDR3 DNA: TGTGCCAGCAGGGGACTCGGAGAGGGCATTCAGTACTTC.

The rearrangement links TRBV4-1 to TRBJ2-1; tentative D call: TRBD2 (5 bases). The CDR3 totals 14 residues. Trimming stripped 2 bases from V and 12 bases from J, with 17 bases between. Germline-derived CDR1 and CDR2 are MGHRA and YSYEKL. This CDR3 reads CASSQFYTGLGQFF. The CDR3 DNA sequence: TGCGCCAGCAGCCAATTCTATACGGGATTGGGGCAGTTCTTC.